This record looks at one T cell receptor (beta chain) sequence and its context. Its target is unknown. These data come from a study of OX40 agonist ivuxolimab in advanced cancers. Across the whole study: Ivuxolimab was delivered to patients intravenously every 2 weeks at doses spanning 0.01 to 10 mg/kg.

Overall study findings and caveats: Averaging showed that CD8+ T cells had more expanded clones than CD4+ did.

CDR3 length: 14 amino acids. Trimming cost V 0 bases and J 4 bases, with 10 bases left between them. Clones were read by immunoSEQ multiplex PCR, and TCRdb kept only the in-frame ones, dropping some. The top ten clones hold around 0.56% of a sample with tens of thousands of clones, around 88% of them seen once. Sequences were derived from CD4+ or CD8+ T cells sorted from blood, sampled in a trial of the OX40 agonist ivuxolimab. This chain links TRBV5-3 with TRBJ1-2, with a possible D match to TRBD1 (6 bases). TRBV5-3 is an ORF, with its function uncertain. The source of this sequence is an adult with an advanced solid tumor such as melanoma, head and neck, liver or kidney cancer. The CDR3 loop is CARSLATGLYGYTF. CDR3 DNA sequence: TGTGCCAGAAGCTTGGCGACAGGACTCTATGGCTACACCTTC.